The text below deals with one T cell receptor (beta chain). Its antigen is not identified. The data were obtained in a study of monozygotic twins with inflammatory bowel disease. For every donor, one blood sample of 2 to 2.5 ml was drawn. Broader study findings: Especially where disease activity was present, IBD patients had fewer clonotypes in common with others than healthy twins did.

UMIs were attached via template switching, each with a 6-nucleotide sample barcode. TCRdb re-called the 5' RACE reads; every CDR3 protein appears as one record, without DNA. This sample's table has 150,000 or so distinct CDR3 sequences. The CDR3 runs 16 residues. The germline CDR1 and CDR2 sequences are LGHDT and YNNKEL (reference sequence). The TCR was taken from a human donor with ulcerative colitis or Crohn's disease, or a healthy co-twin of an affected twin (not recorded which). Material: blood. The chain links TRBV3-1 to TRBJ1-2; the TCRdb D gene call, TRBD1, has no DNA to confirm it. The chain's CDR3 is CASSQLVGGRDYGYTF.